The T cell receptor beta chain under discussion was sequenced for a study of lymphopenia after photon versus proton radiotherapy. As regards this clone: Its antigen is currently unknown.

Repertoires were generated with immunoSEQ multiplex PCR, while TCRdb's copy carries only in-frame clones and drops some. Counted here are some 15,000 clones, 70% to 85% occurring once; the ten biggest clones make up roughly a quarter. Study outcomes and limitations: After the lymphocyte nadir, photon-treated repertoires showed oligoclonal expansion, especially of CD8+ Temra cells. Proton therapy kept repertoires fairly stable, unlike photons, which gained effector/memory cells. Only patients who died were analyzed for survival; proton advantage is unproven.

This CDR3 region has 13 residues. Germline V gene data show CDR1 as MNHNS and CDR2 as SASEGT. The V and J ends lost 3 bases and 5 bases respectively, with 10 bases between them. This clonotype was obtained from a man between 50 and 59 years old with gastric cancer. The chain has TRBV6-1 and TRBJ2-5; D remains unclear. Sequenced here: peripheral blood, sampled from a patient treated with photon-based radiotherapy. CDR3 sequence (DNA): TGTGCCAGCAGTGAGAGTAATGTGGAGACCCAGTACTTC. Residues: CASSESNVETQYF.